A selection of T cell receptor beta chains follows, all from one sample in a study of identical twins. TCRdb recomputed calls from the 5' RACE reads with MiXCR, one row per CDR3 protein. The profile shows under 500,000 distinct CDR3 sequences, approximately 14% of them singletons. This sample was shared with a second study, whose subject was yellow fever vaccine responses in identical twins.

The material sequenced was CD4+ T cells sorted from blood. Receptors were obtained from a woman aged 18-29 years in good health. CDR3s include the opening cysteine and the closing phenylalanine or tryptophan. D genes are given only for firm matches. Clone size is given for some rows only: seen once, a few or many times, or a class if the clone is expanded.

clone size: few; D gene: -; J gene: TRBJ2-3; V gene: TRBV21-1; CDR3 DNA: TGTGCCAGCCTCATTTTAGATACGCAGTATTTT; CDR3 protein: CASLILDTQYF
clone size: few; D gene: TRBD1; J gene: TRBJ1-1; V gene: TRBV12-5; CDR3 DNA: TGTGCTAGTGGTTTGGACTTGACAGGGGGGCCTGAAGCTTTCTTT; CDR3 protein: CASGLDLTGGPEAFF
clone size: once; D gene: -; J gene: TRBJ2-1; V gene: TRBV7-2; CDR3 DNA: TGTGCCAGCAGCCGTTCCTATGAGCAGTTCTTC; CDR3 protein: CASSRSYEQFF
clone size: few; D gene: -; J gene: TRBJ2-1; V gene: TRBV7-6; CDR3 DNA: TGTGCCAGCAGCAACCCGTACAATGAGCAGTTCTTC; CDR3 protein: CASSNPYNEQFF
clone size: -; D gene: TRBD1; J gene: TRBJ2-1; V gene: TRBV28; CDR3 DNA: TGTGCCAGCAGCAAGGGGACAGGGGATCGGAATGAGCAGTTCTTC; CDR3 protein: CASSKGTGDRNEQFF
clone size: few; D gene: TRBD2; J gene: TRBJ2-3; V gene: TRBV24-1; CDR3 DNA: TGTGCCACCAGTGACCTCGGACTAGCGGGCACAGATACGCAGTATTTT; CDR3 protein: CATSDLGLAGTDTQYF
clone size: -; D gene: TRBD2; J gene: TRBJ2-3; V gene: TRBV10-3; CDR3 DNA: TGTGCCATCAAATCCGGGGGGGCAACAGATACGCAGTATTTT; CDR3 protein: CAIKSGGATDTQYF
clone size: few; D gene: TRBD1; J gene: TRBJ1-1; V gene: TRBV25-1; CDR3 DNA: TGTGCCAGTCACAGGGGGGAAACTGAAGCTTTCTTT; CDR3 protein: CASHRGETEAFF
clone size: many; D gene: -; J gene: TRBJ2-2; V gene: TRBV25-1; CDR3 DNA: TGTGCCAGCAGTTGGCAGGCAGGGACCGGGGAGCTGTTTTTT; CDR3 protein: CASSWQAGTGELFF
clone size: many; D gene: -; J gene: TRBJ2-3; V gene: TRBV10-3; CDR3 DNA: TGTGCCATCAGTGAGTCTCTACGGGAGAGGTCGGTTTCGAATACGCAGTATTTT; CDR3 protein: CAISESLRERSVSNTQYF
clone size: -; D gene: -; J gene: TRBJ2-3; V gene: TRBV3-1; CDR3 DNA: TGTGCCAGCAGCCATAAGGGTAGGGCTCCTAGCACAGATACGCAGTATTTT; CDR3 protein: CASSHKGRAPSTDTQYF
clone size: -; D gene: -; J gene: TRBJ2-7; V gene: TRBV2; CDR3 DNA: TGTGCCAGCAGTGTAACCAGTACCTACGAGCAGTACTTC; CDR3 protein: CASSVTSTYEQYF
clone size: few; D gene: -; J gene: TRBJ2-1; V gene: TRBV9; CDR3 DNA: TGTGCCAGCCCCCTTTTCTGGAGGGTCTACAATGAGCAGTTCTTC; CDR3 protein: CASPLFWRVYNEQFF
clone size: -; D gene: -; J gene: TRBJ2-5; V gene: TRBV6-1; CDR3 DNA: TGTGCCAGCAGACCCCCGGGGGTCAAGACCCAGTACTTC; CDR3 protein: CASRPPGVKTQYF
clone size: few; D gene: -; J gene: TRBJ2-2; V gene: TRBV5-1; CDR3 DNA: TGCGCCAGCAGCTTGGGTACATTCTTGTATAACACCGGGGAGCTGTTTTTT; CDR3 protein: CASSLGTFLYNTGELFF
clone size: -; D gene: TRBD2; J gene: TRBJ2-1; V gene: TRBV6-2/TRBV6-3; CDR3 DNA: TGTGCCAGCAGTTACTCGAAATTTGCGGGAGGCTCCTACAATGAGCAGTTCTTC; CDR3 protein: CASSYSKFAGGSYNEQFF
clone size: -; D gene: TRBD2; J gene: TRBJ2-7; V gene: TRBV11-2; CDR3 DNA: TGTGCCAGCAGCTTAGCATCCGTAGCGGGGAGGCAGTACTTC; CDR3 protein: CASSLASVAGRQYF
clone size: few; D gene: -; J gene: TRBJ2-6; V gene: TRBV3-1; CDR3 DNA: TGTGCCAGCAGCAAAAGGGTCGCTGGGGCCAACGTCCTGACTTTC; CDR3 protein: CASSKRVAGANVLTF
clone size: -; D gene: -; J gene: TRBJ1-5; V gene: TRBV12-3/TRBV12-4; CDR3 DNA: TGTGCCAGCAGTGTAGGCCGGGACGTTAGCAATCAGCCCCAGCATTTT; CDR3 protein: CASSVGRDVSNQPQHF
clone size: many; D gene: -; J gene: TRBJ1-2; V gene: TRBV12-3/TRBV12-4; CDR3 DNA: TGTGCCAGCAGTTTACTGGCAGGGGCGGGGTATGGCTACACCTTC; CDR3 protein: CASSLLAGAGYGYTF
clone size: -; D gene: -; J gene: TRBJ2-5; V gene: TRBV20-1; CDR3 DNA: TGCAGTGCTAGAGGAGGAGCGCGCAGGGAGGCTGTCTTC; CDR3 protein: CSARGGARREAVF
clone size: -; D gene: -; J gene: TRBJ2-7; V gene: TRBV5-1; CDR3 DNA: TGCGCCAGCAGCCCCCAGCGGACTGCAGGGGAAGAGCCGTACTTC; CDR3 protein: CASSPQRTAGEEPYF
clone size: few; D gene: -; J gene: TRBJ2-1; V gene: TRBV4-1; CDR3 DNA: TGCGCCAGCAGCCCCAGGGGGGACAGCTCCTACAATGAGCAGTTCTTC; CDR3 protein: CASSPRGDSSYNEQFF
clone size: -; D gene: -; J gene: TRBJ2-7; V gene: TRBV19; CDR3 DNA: TGTGCCAGTAGTATTAGTCGGACAGTCTCCTACGAGCAGTACTTC; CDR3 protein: CASSISRTVSYEQYF
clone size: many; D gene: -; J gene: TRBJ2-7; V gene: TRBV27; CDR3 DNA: TGTGCCAGCAGCCGCACTGCGGCCTACGAGCAGTACTTC; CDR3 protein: CASSRTAAYEQYF
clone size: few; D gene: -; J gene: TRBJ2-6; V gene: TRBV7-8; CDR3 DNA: TGTGCCAGCAGCTATAAAAGCTTGAACTCTGGGGCCAACGTCCTGACTTTC; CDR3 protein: CASSYKSLNSGANVLTF
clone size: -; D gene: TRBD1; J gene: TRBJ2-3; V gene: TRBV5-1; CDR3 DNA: TGCGCCAGCAGCTTGCGACAGGGTGGGACAGATACGCAGTATTTT; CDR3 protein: CASSLRQGGTDTQYF
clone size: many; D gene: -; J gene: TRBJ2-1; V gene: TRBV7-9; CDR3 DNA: TGTGCCAGCAGCTTAGTTTTCGATGAGCAGTTCTTC; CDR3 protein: CASSLVFDEQFF
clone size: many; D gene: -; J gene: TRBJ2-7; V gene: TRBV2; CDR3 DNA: TGTGCCAGCTGTGTAGGGACCGAGCAGTACTTC; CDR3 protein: CASCVGTEQYF
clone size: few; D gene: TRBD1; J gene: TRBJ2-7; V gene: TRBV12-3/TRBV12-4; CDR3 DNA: TGTGCCAGCAGCCTCCGTGGACAGGGCTACGAGCAGTACTTC; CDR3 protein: CASSLRGQGYEQYF
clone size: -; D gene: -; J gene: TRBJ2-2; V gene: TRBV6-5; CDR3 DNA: TGTGCCAGCAGTTACTGGATGGGAAGAAACACCGGGGAGCTGTTTTTT; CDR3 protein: CASSYWMGRNTGELFF
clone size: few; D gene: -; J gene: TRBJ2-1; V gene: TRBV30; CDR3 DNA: TGTGCCTGGAGCGCCCGGGGGAATGAGCAGTTCTTC; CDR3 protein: CAWSARGNEQFF
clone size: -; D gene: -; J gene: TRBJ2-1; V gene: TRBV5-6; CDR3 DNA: TGTGCCAGCAGCTTGATCGACAGCTTGGGTGAGCAGTTCTTC; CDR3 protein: CASSLIDSLGEQFF
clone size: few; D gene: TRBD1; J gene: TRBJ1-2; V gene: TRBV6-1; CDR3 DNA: TGTGCCAGCAGTGGGGGTCCGGGACAGGTCCCTTATGGCTACACCTTC; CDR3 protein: CASSGGPGQVPYGYTF
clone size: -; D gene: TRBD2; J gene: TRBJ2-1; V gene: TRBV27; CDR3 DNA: TGTGCCAGCAGTTTCCTAGTTAGCGGGAGTACGTCCTACAATGAGCAGTTCTTC; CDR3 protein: CASSFLVSGSTSYNEQFF
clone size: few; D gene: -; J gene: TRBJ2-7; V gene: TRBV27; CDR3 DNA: TGTGCCAGCAGTTTACAGGGGTCCAGCTCCTACGAGCAGTACTTC; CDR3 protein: CASSLQGSSSYEQYF
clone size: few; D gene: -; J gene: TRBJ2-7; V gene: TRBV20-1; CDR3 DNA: TGCAGTGCTAGAGGGGAGGCATTAACCGAGCAGTACTTC; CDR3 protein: CSARGEALTEQYF
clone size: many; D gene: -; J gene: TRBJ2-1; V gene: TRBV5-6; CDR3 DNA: TGTGCCAGCAGCGAGGGCGGATTCTCCTACAATGAGCAGTTCTTC; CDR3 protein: CASSEGGFSYNEQFF
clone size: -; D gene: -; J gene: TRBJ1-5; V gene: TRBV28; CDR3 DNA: TGTGCCAGTTCAATAGTGGGGTTTAGCAATCAGCCCCAGCATTTT; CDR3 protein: CASSIVGFSNQPQHF
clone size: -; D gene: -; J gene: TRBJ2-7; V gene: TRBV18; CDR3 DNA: TGTGCCAGCTCACCGCCGGGACCTCCCTACGAGCAGTACTTC; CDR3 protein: CASSPPGPPYEQYF
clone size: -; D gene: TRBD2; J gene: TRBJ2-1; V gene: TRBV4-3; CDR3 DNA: TGCGCCAGCAGCCAAGAAAATGGACTAGCGCTAATAGGCTCCTACAATGAGCAGTTCTTC; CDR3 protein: CASSQENGLALIGSYNEQFF
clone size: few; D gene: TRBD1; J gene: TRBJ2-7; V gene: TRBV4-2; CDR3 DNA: TGTGCCAGCAGCCAGGGACAGGGAAACTCCTACGAGCAGTACTTC; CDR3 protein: CASSQGQGNSYEQYF
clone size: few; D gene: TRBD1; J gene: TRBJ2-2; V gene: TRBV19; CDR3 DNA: TGTGCAACTTACAGGGGTGACACCGGGGAGCTGTTTTTT; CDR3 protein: CATYRGDTGELFF
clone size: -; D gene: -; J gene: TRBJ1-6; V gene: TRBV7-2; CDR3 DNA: TGTGCCAGCAGCTTAGCCGGGGATTCACCCCTCCACTTT; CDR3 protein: CASSLAGDSPLHF
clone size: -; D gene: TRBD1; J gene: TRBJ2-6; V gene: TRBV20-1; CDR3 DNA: TGCAGTGCTAGAGATCGAAAGGGGACAGGCTCTGGGGCCAACGTCCTGACTTTC; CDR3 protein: CSARDRKGTGSGANVLTF
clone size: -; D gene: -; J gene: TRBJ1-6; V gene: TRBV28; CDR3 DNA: TGTGCCAGCCGAAGGACAGTCAATTCACCCCTCCACTTT; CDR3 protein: CASRRTVNSPLHF
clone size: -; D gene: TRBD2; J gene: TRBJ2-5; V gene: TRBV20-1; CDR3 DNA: TGCAGTGCTCCGCGGGAGGGCCAACAAGAGACCCAGTACTTC; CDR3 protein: CSAPREGQQETQYF
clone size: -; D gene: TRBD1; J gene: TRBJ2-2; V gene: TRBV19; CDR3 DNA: TGTGCCAGTACCTTAAGACAGGGTTACCCTAACACCGGGGAGCTGTTTTTT; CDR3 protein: CASTLRQGYPNTGELFF
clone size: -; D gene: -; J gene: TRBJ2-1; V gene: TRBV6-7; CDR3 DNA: TGTGCCAGCAGCGTACGGGTGCCCGCTGGGGGGTCCTACAATGAGCAGTTCTTC; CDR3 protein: CASSVRVPAGGSYNEQFF
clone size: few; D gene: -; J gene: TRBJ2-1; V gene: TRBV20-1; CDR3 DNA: TGCAGTGCTAGAGACCCCCTTAGAGGGCCGAGCTCCTACAATGAGCAGTTCTTC; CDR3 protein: CSARDPLRGPSSYNEQFF
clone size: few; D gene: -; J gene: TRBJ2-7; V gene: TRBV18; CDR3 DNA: TGTGCCAGCTCACCCGAAACAGGGCAGTTCTACGAGCAGTACTTC; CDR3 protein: CASSPETGQFYEQYF
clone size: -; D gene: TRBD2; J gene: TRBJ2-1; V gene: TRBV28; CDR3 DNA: TGTGCCAGCAGCTCCGGACTAGGAAAGCAGTTCTTC; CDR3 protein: CASSSGLGKQFF
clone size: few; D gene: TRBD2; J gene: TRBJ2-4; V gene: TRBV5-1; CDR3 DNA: TGCGCCAGCAGCCAACGGACTAGCGGGGGAAAAAACATTCAGTACTTC; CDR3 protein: CASSQRTSGGKNIQYF
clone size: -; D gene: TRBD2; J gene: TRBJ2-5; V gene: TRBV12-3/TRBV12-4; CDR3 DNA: TGTGCCAGCAGCCCCAGCGGGGCCCGAAGGACCCAGTACTTC; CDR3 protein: CASSPSGARRTQYF
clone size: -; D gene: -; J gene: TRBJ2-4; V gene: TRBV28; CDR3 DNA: TGTGCCAGCAGGCCCGGGGGCTCAAACATTCAGTACTTC; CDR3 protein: CASRPGGSNIQYF
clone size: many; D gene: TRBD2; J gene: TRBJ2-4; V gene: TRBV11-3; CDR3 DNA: TGTGCCAGCAGCTGGACTAGCGGGGGGATGCCAAACAAAAACATTCAGTACTTC; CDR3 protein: CASSWTSGGMPNKNIQYF